Presented here are 17 T cell receptor beta chains from one specimen sequenced in a study of shared clonotypes between healthy human individuals. Some clones are missing from TCRdb's copy, which holds only in-frame ones; the method was immunoSEQ multiplex PCR. Here the sample spans some 2 million clones, 90% to 95% being singletons. Sequenced input: naive CD4+ T cells sorted from blood. The subset denotes: CD45RA+ positively selected. Receptors originate from a man between 18 and 35 years old in good health.

CDR3 sequence reads: CASSLEGSSYEQYF. The CDR3 nucleotides read TGTGCCAGCAGCCTGGAAGGGAGCTCCTACGAGCAGTACTTC. The V and J genes are TRBV9 and TRBJ2-7; possible D gene TRBD2, 5 bases. V lost 4 bases to trimming and J lost 0 bases, with 11 bases between them. Germline V gene lookup returns CDR1 SGDLS and CDR2 YYNGEE. This CDR3 region has 14 residues.

The chain is built from TRBV19 and TRBJ1-1; D is perhaps TRBD1 (5 bases). V was trimmed by 7 bases and J by 6 bases, leaving 18 bases between them. Germline V lookup: CDR1 LNHDA, CDR2 SQIVND (reference sequence). The CDR3 runs to 14 residues. CDR3 loop: CASTPRGIFPEAFF. The CDR3 bases are TGTGCCAGTACCCCGCGGGGGATCTTTCCTGAAGCTTTCTTT.

The rearrangement links TRBV7-2 to TRBJ1-5; D is undetermined. The CDR3 is 13 amino acids. The germline CDR1 and CDR2 sequences are SGHTA and FQGNSA. V lost 2 bases, J lost 4 bases, and 6 bases lay in between. As DNA, the CDR3 is TGTGCCAGCAGCTTATTCTTGAATCAGCCCCAGCATTTT. Its protein product is CASSLFLNQPQHF.

The chain recombines TRBV27 with TRBJ2-7; TRBD2 aligns across 11 bases. CDR3 length: 15 amino acids. The junction had 8 bases not matched to a gene; V was cut back by 6 bases and J by 4 bases. CDR1 is MNHEY and CDR2 is SMNVEV in the germline V gene (reference sequence). DNA of the CDR3: TGTGCCAGCAGGCACCAAACTAGCGGGAGTTACGAGCAGTACTTC. Its protein is CASRHQTSGSYEQYF.

This clone appeared many times. The rearrangement links TRBV30 to TRBJ2-3, with 11 bases matching TRBD2. The CDR3 consists of 13 residues. CDR1 is GTSNPN, CDR2 SVGIG, per germline (reference sequence). V trimming: 2 bases; J trimming: 11 bases; junction bases outside the gene matches: 6. The CDR3 here is CAWSRRLAGGQYF. For the CDR3, the DNA is TGTGCCTGGAGTAGACGTCTAGCGGGAGGGCAGTATTTT.

This chain joins TRBV7-9 and TRBJ1-2, with 8 bases that match TRBD1. Germline V lookup: CDR1 SEHNR, CDR2 FQNEAQ (reference sequence). The CDR3 loop spans 16 amino acids. Trimming at V came to 5 bases and at J to 4 bases, leaving 12 bases not matched to a gene. CDR3 sequence: CASSPRTGRESYGYTF. The CDR3 DNA reads TGTGCCAGCAGCCCCCGGACAGGGAGGGAGAGCTATGGCTACACCTTC.

DNA of the CDR3: TGCGCCAGCAGCCAAGATATCGTGGGGGATGGGACAGATACGCAGTATTTT. Amino acid sequence: CASSQDIVGDGTDTQYF. This chain connects TRBV4-3 to TRBJ2-3; D may match TRBD1 or TRBD2 (5 bases each). This CDR3 is 17 amino acids long. Germline V gene lookup returns CDR1 LGHNA and CDR2 YSLEER. With 0 bases removed from V and 3 bases from J, the gap between germline ends came to 16 bases.

CDR3 sequence: CASSAATAGTGADTQYF. CDR3 in DNA: TGTGCCAGCTCAGCGGCTACAGCCGGGACTGGCGCAGATACGCAGTATTTT. V gene TRBV18 combines with J gene TRBJ2-3; a possible D gene is TRBD2 (6 bases). From germline, CDR1 is KGHSH and CDR2 LQKENI. The ends were cut back, 5 bases at V and 4 bases at J, with 22 bases in the middle. CDR3 length equals 17 residues. Full variable domain (missing parts from reference TRBV18 and TRBJ2-3): NAGVMQNPRHLVRRRGQEARLRCSPMKGHSHVYWYRQLPEEGLKFMVYLQKENIIDESGMPKERFSAEFPKEGPSILRIQQVVRGDSAAYFCASSAATAGTGADTQYFGPGTRLTVL.

This clone has a single count. The chain has TRBV5-1 and TRBJ1-1; D remains ambiguous. V was clipped by 4 bases and J by 0 bases, with 7 bases between them. The V gene's germline CDR1 is SGHRS and CDR2 YFSETQ. The CDR3 covers 13 residues. CDR3 in DNA: TGCGCCAGCAGCACGGGAATGAACACTGAAGCTTTCTTT. It encodes CASSTGMNTEAFF.

The chain links TRBV7-2 to TRBJ1-2; D unclear. The CDR3 length is 12 residues. Trimming stripped 4 bases from V and 8 bases from J, with 11 bases between. Germline-derived CDR1 and CDR2 are SGHTA and FQGNSA. In nucleotides, the CDR3 is TGTGCCAGCAGCTACAGTCAAGGAGGCTACACCTTC. Translation gives CASSYSQGGYTF.

The chain carries TRBV7-6 and TRBJ1-1; D is perhaps TRBD1 (5 bases). Germline V lookup: CDR1 SGHVS, CDR2 FNYEAQ. The CDR3 is 15 amino acids. Trimming stripped 5 bases from V and 4 bases from J, with 17 bases between. The CDR3 spells CASSRRQHEGTEAFF. The CDR3, as DNA: TGTGCCAGCAGCCGCCGACAGCATGAGGGCACTGAAGCTTTCTTT.

The gene calls are TRBV9 and TRBJ2-1; TRBD2 is a possible D gene (6 bases). V lost 3 bases, J lost 0 bases, and 16 bases lay in between. Germline V gene data show CDR1 as SGDLS and CDR2 as YYNGEE. The CDR3 totals 17 residues. The DNA for the CDR3 is TGTGCCAGCAGCGCTGGGACTTTTTTAAGCTCCTACAATGAGCAGTTCTTC. Amino acids: CASSAGTFLSSYNEQFF.

This clone was recorded once. The chain is built from TRBV18 and TRBJ2-7; 9 positions match TRBD1. This CDR3 has 14 amino acids. V was pared by 3 bases and J by 7 bases, with 7 bases of the junction left unmatched. CDR1 is KGHSH, CDR2 LQKENI, per germline. The CDR3 sequence: CASSPRDRVDEQYF. The CDR3 DNA follows: TGTGCCAGCTCACCCCGGGACAGGGTCGATGAGCAGTACTTC.

The chain employs TRBV10-3 and TRBJ2-7, with 10 bases fitting TRBD1. This CDR3 comprises 14 residues. CDR1 and CDR2 (germline): ENHRY, SYGVKD. V was clipped by 11 bases and J by 4 bases; unmatched bases: 11. CDR3 sequence: CALKMGQGNYEQYF. In DNA, the CDR3 is TGTGCCCTTAAGATGGGACAGGGGAATTACGAGCAGTACTTC.

A remark on this clone: The sample holds other DNA sequences that translate to the same CDR3. The V call is TRBV5-1, the J call TRBJ2-7, with 9 bases fitting TRBD1. In germline, CDR1 is SGHRS, CDR2 YFSETQ. V lost 0 bases to trimming and J lost 5 bases; unmatched junction nucleotides: 3. There are 14 residues in the CDR3. This CDR3 is CASSLGDRVDEQYF. The DNA for the CDR3 is TGCGCCAGCAGCTTGGGGGACAGGGTTGACGAGCAGTACTTC.

The chain recombines TRBV7-2 with TRBJ2-1; tentative D call: TRBD1 (6 bases). The CDR3 runs 13 residues. V dropped 5 bases and J dropped 9 bases, with 14 bases sitting between them. Germline V gene sequence: CDR1 SGHTA, CDR2 FQGNSA. CDR3 residues: CASSPRQAGEQFF. DNA of the CDR3: TGTGCCAGCAGCCCCCGACAGGCCGGTGAGCAGTTCTTC. Full variable domain (remainder filled in from reference TRBV7-2 and TRBJ2-1): GAGVSQSPSNKVTEKGKDVELRCDPISGHTALYWYRQSLGQGLEFLIYFQGNSAPDKSGLPSDRFSAERTGGSVSTLTIQRTQQEDSAVYLCASSPRQAGEQFFGPGTRLTVL.

The J gene is TRBJ2-7, the V gene TRBV9, with a possible D match to TRBD2 (5 bases). The V end was cut by 0 bases, the J end by 1 base, with 23 bases between. Germline CDR1 reads SGDLS; CDR2 reads YYNGEE. The CDR3 is 19 amino acids. CDR3 sequence (DNA): TGTGCCAGCAGCGTAGGGGCCCACGGACTCGCCCTCCTGTCCTACGAGCAGTACTTC. It specifies CASSVGAHGLALLSYEQYF.